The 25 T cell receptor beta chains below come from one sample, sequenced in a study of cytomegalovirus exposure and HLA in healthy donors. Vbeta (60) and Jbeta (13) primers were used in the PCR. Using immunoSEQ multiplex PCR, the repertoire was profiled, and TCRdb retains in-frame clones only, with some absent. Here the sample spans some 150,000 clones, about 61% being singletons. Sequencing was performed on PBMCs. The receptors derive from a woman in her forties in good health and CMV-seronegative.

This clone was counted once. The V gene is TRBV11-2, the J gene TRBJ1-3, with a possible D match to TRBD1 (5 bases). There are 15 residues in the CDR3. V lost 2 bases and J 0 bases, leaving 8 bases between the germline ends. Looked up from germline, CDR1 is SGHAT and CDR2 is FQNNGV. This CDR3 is CASSLQGSSGNTIYF. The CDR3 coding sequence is TGTGCCAGCAGCTTACAGGGCAGCTCTGGAAACACCATATATTTT. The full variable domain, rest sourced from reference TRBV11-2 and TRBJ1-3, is EAGVAQSPRYKIIEKRQSVAFWCNPISGHATLYWYQQILGQGPKLLIQFQNNGVVDDSQLPKDRFSAERLKGVDSTLKIQPAKLEDSAVYLCASSLQGSSGNTIYFGEGSWLTVV.

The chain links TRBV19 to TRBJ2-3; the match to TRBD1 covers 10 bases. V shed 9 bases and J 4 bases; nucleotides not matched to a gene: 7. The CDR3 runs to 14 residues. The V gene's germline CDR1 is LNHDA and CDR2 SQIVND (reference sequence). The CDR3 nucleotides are TGTGCCAGCTGGGACAGGGGATTCCCAGATACGCAGTATTTT. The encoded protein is CASWDRGFPDTQYF.

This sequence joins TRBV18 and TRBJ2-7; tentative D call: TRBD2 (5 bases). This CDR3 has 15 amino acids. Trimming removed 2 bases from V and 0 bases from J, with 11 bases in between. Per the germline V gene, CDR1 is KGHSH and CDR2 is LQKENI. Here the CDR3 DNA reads TGTGCCAGCTCACCATCCGGGGTGAGCTCCTACGAGCAGTACTTC. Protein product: CASSPSGVSSYEQYF.

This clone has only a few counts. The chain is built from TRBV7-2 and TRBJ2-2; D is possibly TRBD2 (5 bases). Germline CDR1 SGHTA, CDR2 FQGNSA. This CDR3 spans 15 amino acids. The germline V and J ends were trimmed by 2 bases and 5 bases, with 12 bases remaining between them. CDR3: CASSLSLRVTGELFF. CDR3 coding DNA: TGTGCCAGCAGCTTAAGTTTGAGGGTGACCGGGGAGCTGTTTTTT.

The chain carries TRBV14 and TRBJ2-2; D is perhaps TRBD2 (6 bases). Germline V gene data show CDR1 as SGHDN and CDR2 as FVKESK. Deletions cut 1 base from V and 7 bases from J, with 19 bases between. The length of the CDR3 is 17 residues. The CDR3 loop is CASSQGGRELSGGELFF. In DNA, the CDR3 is TGTGCCAGCAGCCAAGGAGGACGGGAGCTAAGTGGCGGGGAGCTGTTTTTT.

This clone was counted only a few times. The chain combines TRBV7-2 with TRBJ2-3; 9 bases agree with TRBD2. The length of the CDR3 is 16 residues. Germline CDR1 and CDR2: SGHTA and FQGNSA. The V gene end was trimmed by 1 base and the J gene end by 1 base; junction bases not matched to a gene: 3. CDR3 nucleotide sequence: TGTGCCAGCAGCTTAGGGGGCGGGGGGGGCACAGATACGCAGTATTTT. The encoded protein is CASSLGGGGGTDTQYF. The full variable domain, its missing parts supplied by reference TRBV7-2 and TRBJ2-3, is GAGVSQSPSNKVTEKGKDVELRCDPISGHTALYWYRQSLGQGLEFLIYFQGNSAPDKSGLPSDRFSAERTGGSVSTLTIQRTQQEDSAVYLCASSLGGGGGTDTQYFGPGTRLTVL.

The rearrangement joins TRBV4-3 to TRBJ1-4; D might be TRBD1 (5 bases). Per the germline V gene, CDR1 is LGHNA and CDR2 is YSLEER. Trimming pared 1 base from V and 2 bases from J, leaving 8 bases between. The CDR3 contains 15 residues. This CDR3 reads CASSQGGATNEKLFF. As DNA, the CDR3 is TGCGCCAGCAGCCAAGGCGGGGCGACTAATGAAAAACTGTTTTTT.

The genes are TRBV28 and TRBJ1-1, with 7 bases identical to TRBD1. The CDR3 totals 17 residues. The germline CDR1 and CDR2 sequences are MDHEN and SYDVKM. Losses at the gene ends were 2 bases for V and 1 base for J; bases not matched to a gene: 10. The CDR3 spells CASSLINPGQRNTEAFF. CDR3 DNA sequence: TGTGCCAGCAGTTTAATCAACCCGGGACAGAGGAACACTGAAGCTTTCTTT.

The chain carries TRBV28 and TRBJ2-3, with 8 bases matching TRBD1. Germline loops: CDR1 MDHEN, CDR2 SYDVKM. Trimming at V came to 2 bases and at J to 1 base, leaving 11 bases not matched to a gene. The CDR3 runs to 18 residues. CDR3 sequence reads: CASSLTPASGGRTDTQYF. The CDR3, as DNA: TGTGCCAGCAGTTTAACCCCCGCGTCAGGGGGCCGCACAGATACGCAGTATTTT.

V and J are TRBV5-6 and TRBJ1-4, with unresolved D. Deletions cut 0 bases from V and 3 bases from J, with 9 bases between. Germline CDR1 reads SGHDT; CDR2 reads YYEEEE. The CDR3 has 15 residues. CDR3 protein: CASSLVRAANEKLFF. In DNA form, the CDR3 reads TGTGCCAGCAGCTTGGTGCGGGCCGCTAATGAAAAACTGTTTTTT.

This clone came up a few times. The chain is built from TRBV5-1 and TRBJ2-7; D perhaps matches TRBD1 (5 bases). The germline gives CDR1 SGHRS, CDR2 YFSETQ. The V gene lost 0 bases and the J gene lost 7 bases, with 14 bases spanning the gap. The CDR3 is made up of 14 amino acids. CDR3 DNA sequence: TGCGCCAGCAGCTTGGGCCAGGGAATTGAAGAGCAGTACTTC. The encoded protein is CASSLGQGIEEQYF. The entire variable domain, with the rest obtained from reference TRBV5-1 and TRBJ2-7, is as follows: KAGVTQTPRYLIKTRGQQVTLSCSPISGHRSVSWYQQTPGQGLQFLFEYFSETQRNKGNFPGRFSGRQFSNSRSEMNVSTLELGDSALYLCASSLGQGIEEQYFGPGTRLTVT.

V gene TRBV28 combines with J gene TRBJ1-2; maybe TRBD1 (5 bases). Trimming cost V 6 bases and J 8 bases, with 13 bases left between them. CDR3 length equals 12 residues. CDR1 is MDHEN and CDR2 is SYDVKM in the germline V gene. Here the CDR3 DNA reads TGTGCCAGCAGACGCCCTCGGGGGGGCTACACCTTC. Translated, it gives CASRRPRGGYTF.

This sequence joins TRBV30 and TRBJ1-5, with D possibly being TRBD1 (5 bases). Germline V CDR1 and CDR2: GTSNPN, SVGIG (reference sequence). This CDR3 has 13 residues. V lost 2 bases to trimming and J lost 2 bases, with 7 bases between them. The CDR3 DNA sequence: TGTGCCTGGAGTCCGGGGGGCAATCAGCCCCAGCATTTT. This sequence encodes CAWSPGGNQPQHF.

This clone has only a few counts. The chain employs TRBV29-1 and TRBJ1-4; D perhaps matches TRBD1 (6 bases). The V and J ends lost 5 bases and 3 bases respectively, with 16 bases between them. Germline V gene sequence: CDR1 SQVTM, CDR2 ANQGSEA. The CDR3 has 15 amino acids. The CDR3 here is CSVSRGGAPNEKLFF. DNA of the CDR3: TGCAGCGTTTCTAGGGGGGGGGCACCTAATGAAAAACTGTTTTTT.

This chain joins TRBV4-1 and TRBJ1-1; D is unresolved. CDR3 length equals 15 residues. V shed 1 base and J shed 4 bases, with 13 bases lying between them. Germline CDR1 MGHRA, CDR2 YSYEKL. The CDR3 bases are TGCGCCAGCAGCCAAGTGCTAGAATTCGGCACTGAAGCTTTCTTT. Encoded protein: CASSQVLEFGTEAFF.

The CDR3 is CASSRLGTVNYGYTF. CDR3 DNA sequence: TGTGCCAGCAGTCGTCTCGGGACAGTTAACTATGGCTACACCTTC. This rearrangement joins TRBV6-6 to TRBJ1-2; the match to TRBD1 covers 7 bases. CDR1 and CDR2 from the germline V gene are MNHNY and SVGAGI (reference sequence). There are 15 residues in the CDR3. V was pared by 5 bases and J by 1 base, with 7 bases of the junction left unmatched.

The chain's CDR3 is CASRLGGASNQPQHF. In DNA form, the CDR3 reads TGTGCCAGCAGACTAGGGGGCGCGAGCAATCAGCCCCAGCATTTT. This chain connects TRBV6-5 to TRBJ1-5; 7 nucleotides match TRBD1. The CDR3 is 15 amino acids. Trimming at V came to 6 bases and at J to 1 base, leaving 6 bases not matched to a gene. The germline gives CDR1 MNHEY, CDR2 SVGAGI.

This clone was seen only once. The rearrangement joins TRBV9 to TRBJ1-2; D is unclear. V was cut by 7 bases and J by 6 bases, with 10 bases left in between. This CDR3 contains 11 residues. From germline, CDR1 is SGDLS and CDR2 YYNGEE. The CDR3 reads CASEGGDGYTF. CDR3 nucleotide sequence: TGTGCCAGCGAAGGCGGGGATGGCTACACCTTC. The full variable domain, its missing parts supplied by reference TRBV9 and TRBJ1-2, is DSGVTQTPKHLITATGQRVTLRCSPRSGDLSVYWYQQSLDQGLQFLIQYYNGEERAKGNILERFSAQQFPDLHSELNLSSLELGDSALYFCASEGGDGYTFGSGTRLTVV.

CDR3 DNA sequence: TGTGCCAGCAGCCCCCGACAGGGGGCAACAGATACGCAGTATTTT. This translates into CASSPRQGATDTQYF. V is TRBV11-2 and J is TRBJ2-3; TRBD1 aligns across 10 bases. The ends lost 5 bases at V and 3 bases at J; junction bases unmatched: 5. This CDR3 spans 15 amino acids. The germline V gene encodes CDR1 SGHAT and CDR2 FQNNGV. The full variable domain, rest sourced from reference TRBV11-2 and TRBJ2-3, is EAGVAQSPRYKIIEKRQSVAFWCNPISGHATLYWYQQILGQGPKLLIQFQNNGVVDDSQLPKDRFSAERLKGVDSTLKIQPAKLEDSAVYLCASSPRQGATDTQYFGPGTRLTVL.

In DNA, the CDR3 is TGTGCCAGCAGCTTTTCGACAGGGGCGGGCGAGCAGTACTTC. Translation gives CASSFSTGAGEQYF. V and J are TRBV7-8 and TRBJ2-7; 8 nucleotides align to TRBD1. The CDR3 consists of 14 residues. Germline trimming cut 3 bases from V and 6 bases from J; bases unmatched to any gene: 7. Germline lookup yields CDR1 SGHVS and CDR2 FQNEAQ.

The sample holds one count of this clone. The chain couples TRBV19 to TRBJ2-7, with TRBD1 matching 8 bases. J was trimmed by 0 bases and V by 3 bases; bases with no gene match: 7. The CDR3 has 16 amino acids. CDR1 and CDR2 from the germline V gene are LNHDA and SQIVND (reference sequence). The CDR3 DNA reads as TGTGCCAGTAGTATCGATCGTGACAGGGGCTCCTACGAGCAGTACTTC. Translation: CASSIDRDRGSYEQYF. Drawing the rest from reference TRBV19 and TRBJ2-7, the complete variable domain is DGGITQSPKYLFRKEGQNVTLSCEQNLNHDAMYWYRQDPGQGLRLIYYSQIVNDFQKGDIAEGYSVSREKKESFPLTVTSAQKNPTAFYLCASSIDRDRGSYEQYFGPGTRLTVT.

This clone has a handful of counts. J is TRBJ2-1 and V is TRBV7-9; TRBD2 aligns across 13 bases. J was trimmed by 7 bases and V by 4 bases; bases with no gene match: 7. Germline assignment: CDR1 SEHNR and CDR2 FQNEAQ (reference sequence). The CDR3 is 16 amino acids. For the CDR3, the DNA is TGTGCCAGCAGCTCCCAGACTAGCGGGGGGTTAAATGAGCAGTTCTTC. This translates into CASSSQTSGGLNEQFF. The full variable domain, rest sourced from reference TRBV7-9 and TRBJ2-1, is DTGVSQNPRHKITKRGQNVTFRCDPISEHNRLYWYRQTLGQGPEFLTYFQNEAQLEKSRLLSDRFSAERPKGSFSTLEIQRTEQGDSAMYLCASSSQTSGGLNEQFFGPGTRLTVL.

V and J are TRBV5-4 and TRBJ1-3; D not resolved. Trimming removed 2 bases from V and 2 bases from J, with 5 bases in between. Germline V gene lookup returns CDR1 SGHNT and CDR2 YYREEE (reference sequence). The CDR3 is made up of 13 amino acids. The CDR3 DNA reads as TGTGCCAGCAGCTTCCAGACTGGAAACACCATATATTTT. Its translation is CASSFQTGNTIYF. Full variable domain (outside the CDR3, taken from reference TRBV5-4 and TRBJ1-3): ETGVTQSPTHLIKTRGQQVTLRCSSQSGHNTVSWYQQALGQGPQFIFQYYREEENGRGNFPPRFSGLQFPNYSSELNVNALELDDSALYLCASSFQTGNTIYFGEGSWLTVV.

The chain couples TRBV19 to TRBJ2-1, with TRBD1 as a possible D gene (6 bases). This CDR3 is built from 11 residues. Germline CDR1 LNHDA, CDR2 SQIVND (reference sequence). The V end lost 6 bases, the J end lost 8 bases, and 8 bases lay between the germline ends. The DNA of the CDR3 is TGTGCCAGTAGCCAGGGGCATGAGCAGTTCTTC. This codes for CASSQGHEQFF.

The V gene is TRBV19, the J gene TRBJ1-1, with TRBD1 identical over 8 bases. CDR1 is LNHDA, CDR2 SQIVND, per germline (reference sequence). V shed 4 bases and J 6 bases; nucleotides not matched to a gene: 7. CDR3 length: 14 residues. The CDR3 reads CASSRDRSISEAFF. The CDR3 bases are TGTGCCAGTAGTAGGGACAGGTCTATTTCTGAAGCTTTCTTT.